This entry features one TCR beta chain sequence. Its antigen is currently unknown. The CDR3 sequence is 14 residues long. CDR1 and CDR2 (germline): WNHNN, SYGVQD (reference sequence). V lost 9 bases to trimming and J lost 1 base, with 10 bases between them. This sample is drawn from a study of CD8+CD57+ T cells in acquired aplastic anemia. The wider study: The sorted CD4+ and CD8+ cells yielded an average around 3.4 ug of DNA. Findings and limits, study-wide: Approximately 30 was the count of CD8+ CDR3 sequences that patients shared with controls. For CD8+ Simpson's diversity, patients and controls showed no significant difference.

According to the study, genomic DNA was the template for TCR beta VDJ and CDR3 profiling. TCRdb reprocessed the reads via MiXCR and lists one record per CDR3 protein. This table holds roughly 130,000 distinct CDR3 sequences, 48% found once. The J gene is TRBJ1-6, the V gene TRBV10-1; no clear D gene. The receptor's source is a human donor in good health, serving as a control. The sample consisted of sorted CD4+, CD8+, or CD8+CD57+ T cells (not recorded which) from PBMCs. This chain's CDR3 is CARIPWSYNSPLHF. CDR3 DNA sequence: TGCGCCAGAATCCCTTGGTCCTATAATTCACCCCTCCACTTT.